These 6 T cell receptor beta chains share one sample of origin, sequenced in a study of response to subunit inactivated influenza vaccine. Each CDR3 protein is one row after TCRdb ran MiXCR on the RT-PCR reads. This sample has 500,000 to 550,000 distinct CDR3 sequences, with roughly 25% found just once. The same data also contributed to another study, on T cells expressing NK-cell markers. That work adds: TCR beta cDNA was made by 5'RACE template switching with UMIs.

The material was CD4+ T cells sorted from PBMCs, obtained about 13 days after vaccination. The receptors come from a man between 50 and 59 years old who received an inactivated influenza vaccine.

This clonotype came up many times. This sequence joins TRBV24-1 and TRBJ2-1; 10 nucleotides agree with TRBD1. J was trimmed by 7 bases and V by 4 bases; bases with no gene match: 6. The CDR3 is 15 residues long. Germline lookup yields CDR1 KGHDR and CDR2 SFDVKD. Here the CDR3 reads CATSDLTGGGNEQFF. DNA for the CDR3: TGTGCCACCAGTGACCTGACAGGGGGCGGGAATGAGCAGTTCTTC.

The gene calls are TRBV5-4 and TRBJ2-7; either TRBD1 or TRBD2 may fit D (5 bases each). The CDR3 runs 15 residues. Trimming removed 2 bases at V and 1 base at J, with 13 bases between. CDR1 SGHNT and CDR2 YYREEE come from the germline V gene (reference sequence). CDR3 protein: CASSFGGGNSYEQYF. CDR3 DNA sequence: TGTGCCAGCAGCTTCGGTGGGGGAAATTCCTACGAGCAGTACTTC. Filled out from reference TRBV5-4 and TRBJ2-7, the complete variable domain reads ETGVTQSPTHLIKTRGQQVTLRCSSQSGHNTVSWYQQALGQGPQFIFQYYREEENGRGNFPPRFSGLQFPNYSSELNVNALELDDSALYLCASSFGGGNSYEQYFGPGTRLTVT.

The gene calls are TRBV24-1 and TRBJ2-3; D possibly corresponds to TRBD1 (6 bases). The V end lost 2 bases, the J end lost 2 bases, and 13 bases lay between the germline ends. The CDR3 length is 16 residues. Germline assignment: CDR1 KGHDR and CDR2 SFDVKD. This CDR3 is CATSDYQGHLTDTQYF. CDR3 sequence (DNA): TGTGCCACCAGTGATTACCAGGGACACCTCACAGATACGCAGTATTTT.

This clonotype occurred many times. Sequence at one end of the junction differs from germline and may be a read error. The CDR3 DNA follows: TGCGCCAGCAGCTTGGTGCGGGGGAACACTGAAGCTTTCTTT. Its protein is CASSLVRGNTEAFF. V and J are TRBV7-2 and TRBJ1-1; D ambiguous. This CDR3 has 14 residues. The germline CDR1 and CDR2 sequences are SGHTA and FQGNSA.

This clonotype has only a few counts. This chain uses TRBV7-8 with TRBJ2-1; D is perhaps TRBD2 (6 bases). Germline values: CDR1 SGHVS, CDR2 FQNEAQ. This CDR3 spans 19 amino acids. The ends were cut back, 2 bases at V and 7 bases at J, with 27 bases in the middle. The CDR3 bases are TGTGCCAGCAGCTTACGGGTAGTAGCGGCCTCCTTCTCGTGGAATGAGCAGTTCTTC. Amino acids: CASSLRVVAASFSWNEQFF.

This clonotype was recorded a few times. The chain has TRBV2 and TRBJ1-2; D gene ambiguous. This CDR3 spans 12 amino acids. The germline V gene encodes CDR1 SNHLY and CDR2 FYNNEI. V was pared by 0 bases and J by 11 bases, with 10 bases between. The DNA for the CDR3 is TGTGCCAGCAGTGAAGCGCGTATTAAATACACCTTC. It specifies CASSEARIKYTF. The variable domain in full, completed from reference TRBV2 and TRBJ1-2, reads EPEVTQTPSHQVTQMGQEVILRCVPISNHLYFYWYRQILGQKVEFLVSFYNNEISEKSEIFDDQFSVERPDGSNFTLKIRSTKLEDSAMYFCASSEARIKYTFGSGTRLTVV.